What follows describes a single TCR beta chain. This clone's antigen is unknown. Nothing much larger sits one base from this clone, and base qualities are not available. A distance of 15 bases separates the germline ends of V and J, which lose 4 bases and 5 bases respectively. The CDR3, cysteine through phenylalanine, is 16 amino acids long. Just the 48-base CDR3 DNA is kept, in frame starting at base 1. As encoded in the germline V gene, CDR1 is SGHVS while CDR2 is FQNEAQ. The data belong to a study of T cell changes during pregnancy in multiple sclerosis (dated by TCRdb to between 2017 and 2020). Regarding the complete study: Changes in the T cell repertoire over the course of pregnancy were examined in this study in women with multiple sclerosis.

The method behind the library was the immunoSEQ multiplex PCR assay. The table was pulled from immuneACCESS by TCRdb, which kept in-frame rearrangements only. Such tables lose some clones; where checked, under half of the loss comes from unresolved V genes, and the rest has no known cause. Counted in this sample were tens of thousands of clones; 91% of them appeared once. About 6.3% of the sample belongs to the ten largest clones. This specimen was CD8+ T cells from peripheral blood mononuclear cells, taken in the second trimester of pregnancy. The receptor's source is a female donor with multiple sclerosis, enrolled in a pregnancy study. The chain links TRBV7-8 with TRBJ1-6; matching of 5 bases hints at TRBD1 as the D gene. Here is the DNA: TGTGCCAGCAGCTCTCGCACAGGAGTCAATAATTCACCCCTCCACTTT. This yields the protein CASSSRTGVNNSPLHF.